The rows below give T cell receptor beta chains drawn from one sample of a study of OX40 agonist ivuxolimab in advanced cancers. The table came from immunoSEQ multiplex PCR; TCRdb's copy has only in-frame clones and leaves some out. Of tens of thousands of clones listed, about 86% were seen once; the top ten hold under 2%. The sample was CD4+ or CD8+ T cells sorted from blood, taken in a trial of the OX40 agonist ivuxolimab. These receptor sequences come from an adult with an advanced solid tumor such as melanoma, head and neck, liver or kidney cancer. Each CDR3 is given with its conserved first and last residue. The D gene is left open where the match is weak. A clone size is listed for some rows: how often the clone was seen (once, few, many), or a class if it is expanded.

d_call,clone_size,j_call,v_call,cdr3_aa,cdr3_nt
TRBD1,.,TRBJ1-2,TRBV6-5,CASSSWGKQGVEGYTF,TGTGCCAGCAGTTCTTGGGGGAAACAGGGGGTGGAGGGCTACACCTTC
.,once,TRBJ2-4,TRBV7-2,CASSTVAKNIQYF,TGTGCCAGCTCGACAGTGGCCAAAAACATTCAGTACTTC
.,.,TRBJ1-1,TRBV7-9,CASSSTGYTEAFF,TGTGCCAGCAGCTCCACAGGGTACACTGAAGCTTTCTTT
TRBD1,once,TRBJ1-1,TRBV7-2,CASSTGQGVGTEAFF,TGTGCCAGCAGCACCGGACAGGGAGTCGGAACTGAAGCTTTCTTT
TRBD1,.,TRBJ2-7,TRBV7-2,CASSFGQGLGEQYF,TGTGCCAGCAGCTTTGGACAGGGCCTGGGCGAGCAGTACTTC
.,.,TRBJ1-1,TRBV28,CASIPGLNTEAFF,TGTGCCAGCATCCCGGGGTTGAACACTGAAGCTTTCTTT
TRBD2,.,TRBJ2-2,TRBV6-6,CASSGLAGANTGELFF,TGTGCCAGCAGCGGACTAGCGGGGGCGAACACCGGGGAGCTGTTTTTT
.,.,TRBJ1-2,TRBV5-4,CASSSPRTVRRLTF,TGTGCCAGCAGCTCCCCCAGGACAGTACGTCGGCTCACCTTC
.,.,TRBJ2-7,TRBV29-1,CSVRSSGHEQYF,TGCAGCGTTAGATCTTCGGGTCACGAGCAGTACTTC
.,few,TRBJ1-5,TRBV25-1,CVPLGSWPQHF,TGTGTCCCGTTGGGGAGCTGGCCCCAGCATTTT
TRBD2,.,TRBJ2-7,TRBV29-1,CSVDRLAGAEQYF,TGCAGCGTTGATCGGCTAGCGGGGGCCGAGCAGTACTTC
.,.,TRBJ1-2,TRBV5-1,CASSSAVGEDAGYTF,TGCGCCAGCAGCTCGGCCGTGGGCGAGGATGCGGGCTACACCTTC
TRBD1,.,TRBJ2-7,TRBV28,CASSFWDRASYEQYF,TGTGCCAGCAGTTTCTGGGACAGGGCCTCCTACGAGCAGTACTTC
.,.,TRBJ2-3,TRBV7-3,CASSRRFGSTDTQYF,TGTGCCAGCAGCCGAAGGTTCGGTTCTACAGATACGCAGTATTTT
.,once,TRBJ1-2,TRBV7-6,CASSPDSSIYGYTF,TGTGCCAGCAGCCCCGACAGTTCCATCTATGGCTACACCTTC
.,.,TRBJ1-2,TRBV5-6,CASSLRGHYGYTF,TGTGCCAGCAGCTTAAGAGGACACTATGGCTACACCTTC
.,.,TRBJ2-1,TRBV19,CASSAYGLGTSEQFF,TGTGCCAGTAGTGCGTACGGCCTTGGGACGAGTGAGCAGTTCTTC
TRBD1,.,TRBJ1-2,TRBV11-1,CASSLAGTGDGYTF,TGTGCCAGCAGCTTAGCAGGGACAGGTGATGGCTACACCTTC
TRBD1,.,TRBJ2-3,TRBV6-5,CASSLGQGGDTQYF,TGTGCCAGCAGTCTTGGACAGGGGGGAGATACGCAGTATTTT
.,.,TRBJ1-2,TRBV7-2,CASSSTGVYGYTF,TGTGCCAGCAGCTCGACCGGGGTCTATGGCTACACCTTC
TRBD1,.,TRBJ1-1,TRBV5-6,CASSYRTGLNTEAFF,TGTGCCAGCAGCTATCGGACAGGACTGAACACTGAAGCTTTCTTT
.,.,TRBJ1-5,TRBV7-6,CASSLKWSGAGRQPQHF,TGTGCCAGCAGCTTAAAGTGGTCCGGCGCCGGCCGACAGCCCCAGCATTTT
.,.,TRBJ2-5,TRBV2,CASSEAGGAETQYF,TGTGCCAGCAGTGAAGCCGGAGGCGCGGAGACCCAGTACTTC
TRBD2,once,TRBJ2-5,TRBV28,CASSSGTSGKETQYF,TGTGCCAGCAGTTCCGGGACTAGCGGGAAAGAGACCCAGTACTTC
.,.,TRBJ1-5,TRBV10-3,CAISRAESNQPQHF,TGTGCCATCAGCCGGGCCGAGAGCAATCAGCCCCAGCATTTT
TRBD1,.,TRBJ2-1,TRBV19,CASSLGTGVNEQFF,TGTGCCAGTAGTCTCGGGACAGGGGTTAATGAGCAGTTCTTC
TRBD1,.,TRBJ1-6,TRBV19,CATRQGSSYNSPLHF,TGTGCCACAAGACAGGGGAGCTCCTATAATTCACCCCTCCACTTT
.,.,TRBJ1-3,TRBV30,CAWSVRVFSGNTIYF,TGTGCCTGGAGTGTACGGGTCTTCTCTGGAAACACCATATATTTT
.,.,TRBJ2-3,TRBV5-1,CASSQNIPTDTQYF,TGCGCCAGCAGCCAAAACATACCCACAGATACGCAGTATTTT
TRBD2,.,TRBJ2-7,TRBV5-1,CASSWTSGTLYEQYF,TGCGCCAGCAGCTGGACTAGCGGGACGCTCTACGAGCAGTACTTC
TRBD1,.,TRBJ2-2,TRBV13,CASSPGTGGWGGELFF,TGTGCCAGCAGCCCCGGGACAGGGGGCTGGGGCGGGGAGCTGTTTTTT
.,.,TRBJ1-4,TRBV18,CASSPTAGATNEKLFF,TGTGCCAGCTCACCCACCGCGGGGGCAACTAATGAAAAACTGTTTTTT
.,once,TRBJ2-3,TRBV27,CASGPAEWKEQYF,TGTGCCAGCGGCCCGGCTGAATGGAAAGAGCAGTATTTT
.,.,TRBJ2-7,TRBV2,CASSEQSYGEQYF,TGTGCCAGCAGTGAACAATCGTACGGCGAGCAGTACTTC
.,.,TRBJ1-1,TRBV30,CAWRGVSEAFF,TGTGCCTGGAGGGGGGTTTCTGAAGCTTTCTTT
.,.,TRBJ1-4,TRBV11-3,CASANEKLFF,TGTGCCAGCGCCAATGAAAAACTGTTTTTT
.,.,TRBJ1-2,TRBV11-2,CASSLDGRAYGYTF,TGTGCCAGCAGCTTAGATGGGAGGGCTTATGGCTACACCTTC
TRBD1,.,TRBJ2-2,TRBV10-1,CASSENRGATTGELFF,TGCGCCAGCAGTGAAAACAGGGGTGCGACCACCGGGGAGCTGTTTTTT
.,.,TRBJ1-5,TRBV12-2,CASRLDRGRSSNQPQHF,TGTGCAAGTCGCTTAGACAGGGGGCGATCTAGCAATCAGCCCCAGCATTTT
.,.,TRBJ2-1,TRBV4-1,CASSHPGTNGDEQFF,TGCGCCAGCAGCCACCCCGGTACAAATGGCGATGAGCAGTTCTTC
.,medium-sized,TRBJ1-5,TRBV6-6,CASSYGRNNQPQHF,TGTGCCAGCAGTTATGGGCGGAACAATCAGCCCCAGCATTTT
.,.,TRBJ2-1,TRBV7-2,CASSFNYNEQFF,TGTGCCAGCAGCTTTAACTACAATGAGCAGTTCTTC
TRBD1,.,TRBJ2-7,TRBV5-5,CASSQRQGYEQYF,TGTGCCAGCAGCCAAAGACAGGGTTACGAGCAGTACTTC
.,.,TRBJ1-3,TRBV7-3,CASSYRPWDGRRNTIYF,TGTGCCAGCAGCTACCGCCCGTGGGACGGACGGAGAAACACCATATATTTT
.,.,TRBJ2-6,TRBV5-4,CASSLGKTLGANVLTF,TGTGCCAGCAGCTTGGGAAAGACTCTGGGGGCCAACGTCCTGACTTTC
TRBD2,once,TRBJ2-1,TRBV28,CASTGRGGGVGRSYNEQFF,TGTGCCAGCACCGGACGGGGCGGGGGGGTTGGTCGCTCCTACAATGAGCAGTTCTTC
TRBD2,.,TRBJ2-1,TRBV7-3,CASSFVLAGVGEQFF,TGTGCCAGCAGCTTCGTGCTAGCGGGGGTAGGGGAGCAGTTCTTC
.,.,TRBJ2-7,TRBV6-5,CASSYSGAGDNYEQYF,TGTGCCAGCAGTTACTCCGGGGCAGGGGATAACTACGAGCAGTACTTC
.,.,TRBJ2-1,TRBV28,CASSQTPRSHRVSYNEQFF,TGTGCCAGCAGTCAGACCCCTCGATCCCACCGAGTGTCCTACAATGAGCAGTTCTTC
.,once,TRBJ2-7,TRBV4-3,CASSQDTESYEQYF,TGCGCCAGCAGCCAAGATACGGAGTCCTACGAGCAGTACTTC
.,.,TRBJ2-1,TRBV7-6,CASSLALTHEQFF,TGTGCCAGCAGCCTAGCCCTGACCCATGAGCAGTTCTTC
.,.,TRBJ1-2,TRBV28,CASSLVQEPYYTF,TGTGCCAGCAGTTTAGTCCAGGAGCCCTACTACACCTTC
.,.,TRBJ2-5,TRBV5-1,CASRVETQYF,TGCGCCAGCAGGGTGGAGACCCAGTACTTC
TRBD1,.,TRBJ1-5,TRBV9,CASSVVPNRDRPYQPQHF,TGTGCCAGCAGCGTAGTCCCCAACAGGGACAGACCATATCAGCCCCAGCATTTT
.,.,TRBJ2-3,TRBV4-3,CASSQDRGEAGTDTQYF,TGCGCCAGCAGCCAAGACAGGGGCGAAGCGGGCACAGATACGCAGTATTTT
TRBD2,.,TRBJ2-2,TRBV11-2,CASSYSGGVSGELFF,TGTGCCAGCAGCTACAGCGGGGGAGTTTCCGGGGAGCTGTTTTTT
TRBD1,.,TRBJ1-1,TRBV5-4,CASSPGGSDTEAFF,TGTGCCAGCAGCCCAGGGGGCTCGGACACTGAAGCTTTCTTT
.,.,TRBJ2-7,TRBV5-6,CASSLVQPFAPHEQYF,TGTGCCAGCAGCTTGGTGCAGCCGTTCGCACCCCACGAGCAGTACTTC
TRBD1,few,TRBJ1-1,TRBV19,CASRDRVGTEAFF,TGTGCCAGTAGAGACAGGGTGGGGACTGAAGCTTTCTTT